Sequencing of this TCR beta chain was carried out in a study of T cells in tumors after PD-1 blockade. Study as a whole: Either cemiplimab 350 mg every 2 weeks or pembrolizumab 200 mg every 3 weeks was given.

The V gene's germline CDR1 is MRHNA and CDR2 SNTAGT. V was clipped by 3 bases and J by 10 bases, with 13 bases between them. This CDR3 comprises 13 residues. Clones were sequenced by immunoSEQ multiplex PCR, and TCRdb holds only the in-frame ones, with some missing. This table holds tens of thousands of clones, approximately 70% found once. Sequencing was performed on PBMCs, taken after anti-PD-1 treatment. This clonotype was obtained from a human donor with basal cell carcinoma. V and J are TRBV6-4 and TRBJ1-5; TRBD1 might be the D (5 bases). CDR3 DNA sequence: TGTGCCAGCAGTGAGAGGGAGGGGCTTCCCCAGCATTTT. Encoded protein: CASSEREGLPQHF.